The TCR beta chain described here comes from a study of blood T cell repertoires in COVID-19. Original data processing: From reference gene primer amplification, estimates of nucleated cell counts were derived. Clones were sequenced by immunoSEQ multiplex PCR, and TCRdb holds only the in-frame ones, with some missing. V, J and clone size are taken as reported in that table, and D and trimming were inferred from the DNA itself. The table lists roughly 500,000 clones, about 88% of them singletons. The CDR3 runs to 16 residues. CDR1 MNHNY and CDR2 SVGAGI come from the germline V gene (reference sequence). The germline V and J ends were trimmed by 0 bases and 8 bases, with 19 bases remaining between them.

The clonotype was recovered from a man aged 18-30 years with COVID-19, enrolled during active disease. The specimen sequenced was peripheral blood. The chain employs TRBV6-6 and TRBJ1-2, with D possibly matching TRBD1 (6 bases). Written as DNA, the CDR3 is TGTGCCAGCAGTTACTCGACAATAGGGGAAACAGGGGGCTACACCTTC. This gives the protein CASSYSTIGETGGYTF.